The rows below give T cell receptor beta chains drawn from one sample of a study of blood T cell repertoires in COVID-19. TCRdb's table, derived via immunoSEQ multiplex PCR, lists solely in-frame clones and lacks some. Of fewer than 350,000 clones listed, about 88% are singletons. The sequenced sample was PBMCs or T cells enriched from blood (not recorded which). These receptors all stem from a woman aged 25-40 years who had been exposed to COVID-19. The CDR3 runs from the conserved cysteine through the conserved F or W. A D gene is named only where the DNA matches it firmly.

D: TRBD1; V: TRBV11-2; J: TRBJ2-7; DNA: TGTGCCAGCAGCTTAGTCCCAGGGGGCAGCGAGCAGTACTTC; CDR3: CASSLVPGGSEQYF
D: NA; V: TRBV20-1; J: TRBJ1-5; DNA: TGCAGTGCTAGAGCTGATCAGCCCCAGCATTTT; CDR3: CSARADQPQHF
D: TRBD1; V: TRBV10-1; J: TRBJ1-1; DNA: TGCGCCAGCAGGGACGACAGGGGACTCAACACTGAAGCTTTCTTT; CDR3: CASRDDRGLNTEAFF
D: TRBD2; V: TRBV6-6; J: TRBJ2-1; DNA: TGTGCCAGCAGTCGAAGGGGAGGACTAGCGGGAGGGGGTGAGCAGTTCTTC; CDR3: CASSRRGGLAGGGEQFF
D: NA; V: TRBV23-1; J: TRBJ1-3; DNA: TGCGCCAGCGGCTTCCGCCGGGGAGTCAGACCTGGAAACACCATATATTTT; CDR3: CASGFRRGVRPGNTIYF
D: NA; V: TRBV4-1; J: TRBJ2-5; DNA: TGCGCCAGCAGCCAAGATGCGGCAGGGGATCGAGAGACCCAGTACTTC; CDR3: CASSQDAAGDRETQYF
D: NA; V: TRBV9; J: TRBJ2-2; DNA: TGTGCCAGCAGCGTAGGAGCAGGGGTGAACACCGGGGAGCTGTTTTTT; CDR3: CASSVGAGVNTGELFF
D: TRBD2; V: TRBV7-3; J: TRBJ2-3; DNA: TGTGCCAGCAGCTCATTCACTAGCGCTAGCACAGATACGCAGTATTTT; CDR3: CASSSFTSASTDTQYF
D: TRBD2; V: TRBV19; J: TRBJ2-7; DNA: TGTGCGACTAGCGGGAGGACCATCGGGTACGAGCAGTACTTC; CDR3: CATSGRTIGYEQYF
D: TRBD1; V: TRBV6-5; J: TRBJ2-7; DNA: TGTGCCAGCAGTCCGACAGGGTCCACCTACGAGCAGTACTTC; CDR3: CASSPTGSTYEQYF
D: NA; V: TRBV19; J: TRBJ1-6; DNA: TGTGCCAGTCGGGCAGGGGATTTCTATAATTCACCCCTCCACTTT; CDR3: CASRAGDFYNSPLHF